This T cell receptor beta chain was identified during a study of blood T cell repertoires in COVID-19. TCRdb keeps only in-frame clones here, not all; method: immunoSEQ multiplex PCR. The sample shows 100,000 to 150,000 clones, around 74% of them seen only once. The CDR3 has 13 amino acids. V was clipped by 6 bases and J by 4 bases, with 12 bases between them. CDR1 MDHEN and CDR2 SYDVKM come from the germline V gene. The sequence was obtained from a man older than 75 with COVID-19, enrolled during active disease. The chain has TRBV28 and TRBJ1-1; weak D call: TRBD1 (5 bases). The sample taken for sequencing was peripheral blood. The CDR3 region is CASSWAGGTEAFF. CDR3 nucleotide sequence: TGTGCCAGCAGCTGGGCGGGGGGCACTGAAGCTTTCTTT.